Reported below is one T cell receptor beta chain. Its antigen is as yet unknown. The sample comes from a study of cytomegalovirus exposure and HLA in healthy donors. Use of 60 Vbeta and 13 Jbeta primers characterized the PCR. Measured with immunoSEQ multiplex PCR; TCRdb has only the in-frame clones, and not every one. The repertoire includes some 150,000 clones, approximately 80% of them detected once, and just over 4.5% sits in the top ten. CDR3 length equals 14 residues. Trimming cost V 4 bases and J 1 base; bases outside gene matches: 2. Germline V gene lookup returns CDR1 SQVTM and CDR2 ANQGSEA. Regarding the study as a whole: There were some public TCRs occurring in many donors, but most TCR sequences were rare. Most subjects had HLA-A and HLA-B alleles reportedly predicted accurately by TCR beta sequences. The study designated fewer than 200 TCR beta chains cytomegalovirus-associated.

The genes are TRBV29-1 and TRBJ2-3, with 10 positions matching TRBD1. Material for sequencing was PBMCs. The sequence was obtained from a woman between 45 and 65 years old in good health and CMV-seropositive. The CDR3 protein is CSVGGTGGTDTQYF. The CDR3 nucleotides are TGCAGCGTTGGAGGGACAGGGGGCACAGATACGCAGTATTTT.